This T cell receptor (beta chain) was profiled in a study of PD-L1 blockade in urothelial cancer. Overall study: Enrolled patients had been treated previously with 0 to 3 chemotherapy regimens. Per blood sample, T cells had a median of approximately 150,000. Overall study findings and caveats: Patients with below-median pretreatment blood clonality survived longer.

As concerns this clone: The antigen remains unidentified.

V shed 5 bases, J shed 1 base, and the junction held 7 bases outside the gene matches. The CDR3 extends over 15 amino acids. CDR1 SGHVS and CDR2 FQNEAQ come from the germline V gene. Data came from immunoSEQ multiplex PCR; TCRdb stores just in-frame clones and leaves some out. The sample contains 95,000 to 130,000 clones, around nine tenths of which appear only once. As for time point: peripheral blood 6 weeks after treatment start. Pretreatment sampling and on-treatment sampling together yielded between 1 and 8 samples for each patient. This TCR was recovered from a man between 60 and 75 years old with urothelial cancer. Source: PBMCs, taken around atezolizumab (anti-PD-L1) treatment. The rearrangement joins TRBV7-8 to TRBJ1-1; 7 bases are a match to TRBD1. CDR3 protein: CASSNNRGWNTEAFF. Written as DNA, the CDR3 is TGTGCCAGCAGCAACAACAGGGGTTGGAACACTGAAGCTTTCTTT.